This entry concerns a single T cell receptor beta chain. Antigen specificity is unknown. This record belongs to a study of T cell responses to AZD1222 COVID-19 vaccine. On the study more broadly: Analyses pooled second doses at about 4 or about 12 weeks. Broader study findings: There were mostly white British donors and more females than males, and clonal diversity was possibly underestimated. Vaccine-associated CD4 TCRs spanned spike, dominant at 160-218 and 743-854. Close to half of spike-specific TCRs reportedly recognize unmutated variant regions.

Only in-frame clones appear in the TCRdb table, and some are missing; sequencing was by immunoSEQ multiplex PCR. This repertoire shows around 180,000 clones, 90% to 95% found once; its top ten account for roughly a tenth. The CDR3 covers 18 residues. CDR1 is SGHTS, CDR2 YDEGEE, per germline. V shed 0 bases, J shed 3 bases, and the junction held 7 bases outside the gene matches. The sample was peripheral blood, taken on day 0 of AZD1222 vaccination. The chain is built from TRBV5-8 and TRBJ1-5, with 12 bases matching TRBD1. The receptor comes from an adult in good health. The CDR3 loop reads CASSLVWDRGLNNQPQHF. CDR3 bases: TGTGCCAGCAGCTTGGTTTGGGACAGGGGGCTAAACAATCAGCCCCAGCATTTT.